The clone carrying this T cell receptor beta chain was seen repeatedly, ten times or more. Its antigen is as yet unknown. The data are from a study of T cell repertoires in cytomegalovirus infection. The wider study: CMV infection together with matching HLA type was indicated by public TCR beta signatures. Study results and caveats: Accumulated public TCR beta family frequency recognized individuals carrying CMV together with the relevant HLA. What dominated the ex vivo response were HLA-C-restricted CMV-specific TCR beta clonotypes.

V lost 0 bases and J 8 bases, leaving 7 bases between the germline ends. CDR1 is SGHTA, CDR2 FQGNSA, per germline. The CDR3 totals 13 residues. TCRdb reprocessed the reads with MiXCR, giving one entry per CDR3 protein. This table holds about 190,000 distinct CDR3 sequences, roughly 9% found once. Sequenced material: PBMCs. The sequence was collected from a human donor in good health (CMV status not recorded). Some clones in this sample may be carry-over from other donors' samples. J is TRBJ1-4 and V is TRBV7-2; D is uncertain. CDR3 DNA sequence: TGTGCCAGCAGCTTAGCCAGGCTCGAAAAACTGTTTTTT. Residues: CASSLARLEKLFF.